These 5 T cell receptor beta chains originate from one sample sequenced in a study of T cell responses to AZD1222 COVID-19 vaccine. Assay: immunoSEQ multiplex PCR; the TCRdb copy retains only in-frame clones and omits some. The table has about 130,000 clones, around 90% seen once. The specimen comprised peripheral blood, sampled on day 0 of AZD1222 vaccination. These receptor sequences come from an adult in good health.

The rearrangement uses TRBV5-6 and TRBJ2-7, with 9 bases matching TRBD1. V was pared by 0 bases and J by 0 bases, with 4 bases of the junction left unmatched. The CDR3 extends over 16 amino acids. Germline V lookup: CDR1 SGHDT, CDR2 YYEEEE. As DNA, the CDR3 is TGTGCCAGCAGCTTGGACCCGGGACAGGGCTCCTACGAGCAGTACTTC. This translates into CASSLDPGQGSYEQYF.

The CDR3 DNA sequence: TGTGCCATCAGTAGACAGGGCGATAATTCACCCCTCCACTTT. It is translated as CAISRQGDNSPLHF. The chain links TRBV10-3 to TRBJ1-6; TRBD1 matches at 7 bases. J gave up 5 bases and V 5 bases, and 3 bases lay outside the gene matches. The length of the CDR3 is 14 residues. The germline V gene encodes CDR1 ENHRY and CDR2 SYGVKD.

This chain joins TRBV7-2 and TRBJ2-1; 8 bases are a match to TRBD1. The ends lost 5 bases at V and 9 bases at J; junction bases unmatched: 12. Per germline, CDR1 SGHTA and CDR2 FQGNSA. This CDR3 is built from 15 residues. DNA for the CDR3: TGTGCCAGCAGCCCTTCGGGACAGGTTGTAAGTGAGCAGTTCTTC. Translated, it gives CASSPSGQVVSEQFF.

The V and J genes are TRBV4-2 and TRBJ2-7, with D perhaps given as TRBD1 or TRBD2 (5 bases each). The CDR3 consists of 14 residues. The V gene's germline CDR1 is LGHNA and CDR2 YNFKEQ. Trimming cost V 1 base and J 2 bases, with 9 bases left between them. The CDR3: CASSQAGQTYEQYF. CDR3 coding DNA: TGTGCCAGCAGCCAAGCGGGGCAGACCTACGAGCAGTACTTC.

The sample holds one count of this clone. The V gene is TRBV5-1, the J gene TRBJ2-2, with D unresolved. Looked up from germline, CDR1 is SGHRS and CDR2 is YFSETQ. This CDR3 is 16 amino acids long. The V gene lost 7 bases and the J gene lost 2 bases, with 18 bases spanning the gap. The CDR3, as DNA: TGCGCCAGCTCTCTTATGGGGAACAAAAACACCGGGGAGCTGTTTTTT. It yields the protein CASSLMGNKNTGELFF.